The rows below give T cell receptor beta chains drawn from one sample of a study of cytomegalovirus exposure and HLA in healthy donors. The protocol was immunoSEQ multiplex PCR, while the TCRdb copy is restricted to in-frame clones and leaves out a portion. The repertoire holds some 130,000 clones, with 79% as singletons. Material: PBMCs. Source of these receptors: a man aged 35 to 55 in good health and CMV-seropositive. CDR3s include the opening cysteine and the closing phenylalanine or tryptophan. D genes are given only for firm matches. Clone size is given for some rows only: seen once, a few or many times, or a class if the clone is expanded.

V,J,size,D,CDR3,DNA
TRBV6-6,TRBJ1-6,.,.,CASSSIGNSPLHF,TGTGCCAGCAGCTCAATCGGTAATTCACCCCTCCACTTT
TRBV7-2,TRBJ2-7,.,.,CASSLVGSLSSYEQYF,TGTGCCAGCAGCTTAGTGGGCAGTCTAAGCTCCTACGAGCAGTACTTC
TRBV5-1,TRBJ2-2,.,TRBD1,CASSLRTGRNTGELFF,TGCGCCAGCAGCTTGCGGACAGGAAGGAACACCGGGGAGCTGTTTTTT
TRBV2,TRBJ2-1,.,TRBD2,CASRPLAGGYNEQFF,TGTGCCAGCAGACCCTTGGCGGGAGGGTACAATGAGCAGTTCTTC
TRBV6-6,TRBJ1-5,few,.,CASSSSPHNQPQHF,TGTGCCAGCAGTTCAAGCCCTCATAATCAGCCCCAGCATTTT
TRBV7-2,TRBJ1-2,.,.,CASSRGNYGYTF,TGTGCCAGCAGCCGGGGGAACTATGGCTACACCTTC
TRBV7-9,TRBJ1-2,.,TRBD1,CASSQVWRQGVGGYTF,TGTGCCAGCAGCCAGGTGTGGCGACAGGGAGTAGGTGGCTACACCTTC
TRBV9,TRBJ1-3,.,.,CASSFDSSGNTIYF,TGTGCCAGCAGCTTCGACAGCTCTGGAAACACCATATATTTT
TRBV10-1,TRBJ1-1,.,.,CASSESRGSTEAFF,TGCGCCAGCAGTGAATCCAGGGGATCCACTGAAGCTTTCTTT
TRBV27,TRBJ2-1,.,TRBD2,CASSLRGTSPNEQFF,TGTGCCAGCAGTTTAAGGGGGACTAGCCCCAATGAGCAGTTCTTC
TRBV7-9,TRBJ1-1,once,.,CASSAAGGNTEAFF,TGTGCCAGCAGCGCGGCCGGGGGGAACACTGAAGCTTTCTTT
TRBV6-5,TRBJ1-5,.,TRBD1,CASNQGAINQPQHF,TGTGCCAGCAACCAGGGGGCGATCAATCAGCCCCAGCATTTT
TRBV30,TRBJ2-3,.,.,CAWSPLSGDTQYF,TGTGCCTGGAGTCCACTCTCCGGAGATACGCAGTATTTT
TRBV7-2,TRBJ2-2,once,TRBD1,CASTGRDRVDGELFF,TGTGCCAGCACCGGACGGGACAGGGTGGACGGGGAGCTGTTTTTT
TRBV4-2,TRBJ1-3,.,.,CASSQELEGVSGNTIYF,TGTGCCAGCAGCCAAGAGCTGGAAGGGGTCTCTGGAAACACCATATATTTT
TRBV11-2,TRBJ1-1,.,.,CASSPPVLVDTEAFF,TGTGCCAGCAGCCCGCCGGTACTGGTTGACACTGAAGCTTTCTTT
TRBV9,TRBJ2-7,.,TRBD1,CASGRQGAGEQYF,TGTGCCAGCGGAAGACAGGGGGCGGGGGAGCAGTACTTC
TRBV6-4,TRBJ2-7,.,.,CASSDGGVTYEQYF,TGTGCCAGCAGTGACGGCGGGGTGACCTACGAGCAGTACTTC
TRBV7-8,TRBJ2-7,.,.,CASSSMDNRFSYEQYF,TGTGCCAGCAGCTCTATGGACAACAGATTCTCCTACGAGCAGTACTTC
TRBV30,TRBJ2-5,.,.,CAWSRARETQYF,TGTGCCTGGAGTCGCGCGCGGGAGACCCAGTACTTC
TRBV6-5,TRBJ2-7,.,TRBD1,CASRSGDRNYEQYF,TGTGCCAGTCGTTCGGGGGACAGGAACTACGAGCAGTACTTC
TRBV6-5,TRBJ2-5,.,.,CASSILGQETQYF,TGTGCCAGCAGCATACTAGGGCAAGAGACCCAGTACTTC
TRBV6-1,TRBJ1-2,.,TRBD1,CASSEEGTGAGYTF,TGTGCCAGCAGTGAAGAGGGGACAGGGGCAGGCTACACCTTC
TRBV6-1,TRBJ2-2,.,.,CASSGPAGTNTGELFF,TGTGCCAGCAGTGGCCCGGCGGGAACTAACACCGGGGAGCTGTTTTTT
TRBV11-2,TRBJ2-7,.,TRBD2,CASSPRGAGGGDEQYF,TGTGCCAGCAGCCCCAGGGGTGCGGGAGGAGGAGACGAGCAGTACTTC
TRBV28,TRBJ2-5,.,.,CASSFRETQYF,TGTGCCAGCAGTTTCCGGGAGACCCAGTACTTC
TRBV2,TRBJ2-2,once,TRBD2,CASSDWGGGELFF,TGTGCCAGCAGTGATTGGGGGGGCGGGGAGCTGTTTTTT
TRBV6-1,TRBJ2-2,.,.,CASSNRFGWELFF,TGTGCCAGCAGCAACAGGTTTGGATGGGAGCTGTTTTTT
TRBV5-1,TRBJ2-5,.,TRBD1,CASSPGGEETQYF,TGCGCCAGCAGCCCAGGGGGCGAAGAGACCCAGTACTTC
TRBV2,TRBJ1-1,.,TRBD1,CASSGDRRNTEAFF,TGTGCCAGCAGTGGGGACAGGAGGAACACTGAAGCTTTCTTT
TRBV6-1,TRBJ2-5,.,.,CASMGWGVETQYF,TGTGCCAGCATGGGGTGGGGAGTAGAGACCCAGTACTTC
TRBV2,TRBJ1-1,.,.,CASSEQNTEAFF,TGTGCCAGCAGTGAACAGAACACTGAAGCTTTCTTT
TRBV27,TRBJ1-1,.,.,CASSLSAGDNTEAFF,TGTGCCAGCAGTTTATCGGCAGGGGATAATACTGAAGCTTTCTTT
TRBV5-1,TRBJ1-3,.,.,CASSLGQFDSGNTIYF,TGCGCCAGCAGCTTGGGACAGTTCGACTCTGGAAACACCATATATTTT
TRBV27,TRBJ2-1,.,TRBD2,CASIPGTSGRNEQFF,TGTGCCAGCATCCCCGGGACTAGCGGGAGGAATGAGCAGTTCTTC
TRBV2,TRBJ2-3,.,.,CASRGPFTDTQYF,TGTGCCAGCAGGGGGCCCTTCACAGATACGCAGTATTTT
TRBV5-6,TRBJ1-4,few,.,CASSLYYREEKLFF,TGTGCCAGCAGCTTGTATTACAGGGAAGAAAAACTGTTTTTT
TRBV10-3,TRBJ1-5,.,TRBD1,CAANRGPNQPQHF,TGTGCCGCCAACAGGGGGCCTAATCAGCCCCAGCATTTT
TRBV19,TRBJ1-1,once,.,CASSIDGESAEAFF,TGTGCCAGTAGTATAGATGGGGAGTCGGCTGAAGCTTTCTTT
TRBV2,TRBJ1-5,.,.,CASSATDTLRDQPQHF,TGTGCCAGCAGTGCGACGGACACCCTCCGAGATCAGCCCCAGCATTTT
TRBV12-5,TRBJ2-1,.,TRBD2,CASARGGNEQFF,TGTGCTAGTGCCCGGGGGGGCAATGAGCAGTTCTTC
TRBV28,TRBJ1-1,.,.,CASSSSFQGPTNTEAFF,TGTGCCAGCAGTTCATCATTCCAGGGCCCGACGAACACTGAAGCTTTCTTT
TRBV29-1,TRBJ2-7,.,.,CSVLGGSVSSYEQYF,TGCAGCGTCCTAGGCGGGTCAGTGAGCTCCTACGAGCAGTACTTC
TRBV4-1,TRBJ2-4,few,TRBD2,CASSRQSGENIQYF,TGCGCCAGCAGCCGCCAAAGCGGGGAAAACATTCAGTACTTC
TRBV2,TRBJ2-2,few,TRBD2,CASSLPGLGGPGELFF,TGTGCCAGCAGTCTTCCGGGACTAGGGGGGCCCGGGGAGCTGTTTTTT
TRBV7-8,TRBJ1-5,.,TRBD1,CASSSLTGGPNQPQHF,TGTGCCAGCAGCTCCTTGACAGGGGGCCCCAATCAGCCCCAGCATTTT
TRBV7-6,TRBJ1-1,.,.,CASSSPHTEAFF,TGTGCCAGCAGCTCCCCTCACACTGAAGCTTTCTTT
TRBV28,TRBJ1-1,once,TRBD1,CASSLWGQGVMNTEAFF,TGTGCCAGCAGTTTATGGGGACAGGGAGTAATGAACACTGAAGCTTTCTTT
TRBV7-6,TRBJ2-5,.,TRBD2,CASSHHLGGGQETQYF,TGTGCCAGCAGCCACCACCTGGGGGGAGGGCAAGAGACCCAGTACTTC
TRBV6-5,TRBJ1-3,.,.,CASIYSPSSGNTIYF,TGTGCCAGCATCTACAGTCCCAGTTCTGGAAACACCATATATTTT
TRBV7-9,TRBJ2-1,.,TRBD2,CATSGLGGGEQFF,TGTGCCACCTCGGGACTAGGTGGAGGTGAGCAGTTCTTC
TRBV4-1,TRBJ2-1,once,.,CASSQGVSAGNEQFF,TGCGCCAGCAGCCAAGGGGTGTCTGCAGGTAATGAGCAGTTCTTC
TRBV5-4,TRBJ1-4,.,TRBD1,CASSLDRGGEKLFF,TGTGCCAGCAGCTTAGACAGGGGTGGTGAAAAACTGTTTTTT
TRBV11-3,TRBJ1-2,.,.,CASSLVSGAFYGYTF,TGTGCCAGCAGCTTAGTTAGTGGGGCCTTCTATGGCTACACCTTC
TRBV2,TRBJ1-6,.,.,CASTGNSPLHF,TGTGCCAGCACGGGTAATTCACCCCTCCACTTT
TRBV28,TRBJ2-2,once,TRBD1,CASNTRGYGTGELFF,TGTGCCAGCAACACCAGGGGGTATGGCACCGGGGAGCTGTTTTTT